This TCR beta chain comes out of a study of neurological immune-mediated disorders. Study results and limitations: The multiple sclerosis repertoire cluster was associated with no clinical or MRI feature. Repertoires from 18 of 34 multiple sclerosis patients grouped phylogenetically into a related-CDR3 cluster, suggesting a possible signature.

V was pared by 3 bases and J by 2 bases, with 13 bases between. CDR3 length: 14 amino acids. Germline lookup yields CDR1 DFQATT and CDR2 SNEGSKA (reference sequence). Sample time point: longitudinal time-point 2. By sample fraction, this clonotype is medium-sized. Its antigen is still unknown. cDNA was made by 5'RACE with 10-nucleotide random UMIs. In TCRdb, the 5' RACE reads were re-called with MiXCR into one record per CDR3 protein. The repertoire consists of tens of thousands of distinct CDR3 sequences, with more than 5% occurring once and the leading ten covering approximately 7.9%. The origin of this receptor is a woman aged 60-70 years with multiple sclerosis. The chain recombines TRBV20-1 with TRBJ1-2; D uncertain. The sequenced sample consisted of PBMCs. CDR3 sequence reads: CSASPRLLNYGYTF. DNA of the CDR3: TGCAGTGCTAGCCCGAGACTCCTAAACTATGGCTACACCTTC.